The present T cell receptor (beta chain) was sequenced within a study of blood T cell repertoires in COVID-19. Turning to the study itself: The United States, Italy and Spain provided the acute and convalescent COVID-19 samples. Sources were T cells, B-cell-depleted T cells, or PBMCs; the material itself was cDNA or gDNA.

This clone showed up just a few times. In the authors' methods: Researchers report that nucleated cell counts were estimated from reference gene primer amplification. Libraries were prepared by immunoSEQ multiplex PCR; TCRdb keeps only in-frame clonotypes and omits some of them. D and trimming come from the DNA, and the V and J calls and clone size come from that table. The sample lists around 170,000 clones, roughly four fifths occurring once. Germline lookup yields CDR1 GTSNPN and CDR2 SVGIG (reference sequence). The CDR3 is 13 residues long. Trimming at V came to 6 bases and at J to 10 bases, leaving 12 bases not matched to a gene.

The origin of this receptor is a man aged 25 to 40 with active or convalescent COVID-19. Specimen: peripheral blood. The chain has TRBV30 and TRBJ2-4, with TRBD2 identical over 7 bases. CDR3 region: CACLDRDYYIQYF. The CDR3 DNA is TGTGCCTGCCTAGACCGGGACTATTATATTCAGTACTTC. The full variable domain, completed using reference TRBV30 and TRBJ2-4, is SQTIHQWPATLVQPVGSPLSLECTVEGTSNPNLYWYRQAAGRGLQLLFYSVGIGQISSEVPQNLSASRPQDRQFILSSKKLLLSDSGFYLCACLDRDYYIQYFGAGTRLSVL.